Shown below are 26 T cell receptor beta chains from a single sample sequenced in a study of CD8 T cells in ankylosing spondylitis. No cognate antigen is known for these TCRs. In TCRdb, the 5' RACE reads were re-called with MiXCR into one record per CDR3 protein. There are 700,000 to 850,000 distinct CDR3 sequences in the sample; 12% occur only once, and less than 0.65% lies in the top ten. General study results and limits: Blood of patients with ankylosing spondylitis appeared to be characterized by a TCR beta motif of seven or eight highly homologous variants.

Input material: blood, either unsorted or a sorted T cell fraction (not recorded which). Receptors originate from a male donor with ankylosing spondylitis.

This clonotype occurred a few times. This chain connects TRBV11-2 to TRBJ2-1; the match to TRBD2 covers 12 bases. The J segment lost 8 bases and the V segment lost 6 bases, leaving 8 bases of the junction unmatched. Germline V lookup: CDR1 SGHAT, CDR2 FQNNGV. CDR3 length: 15 amino acids. As DNA, the CDR3 is TGTGCCAGCAGACGGCTAGCGGGAGGGTCCTATGAGCAGTTCTTC. Its translation is CASRRLAGGSYEQFF.

This clonotype was recorded a few times. CDR3 sequence (DNA): TGTGCCAGCAGCTCGAACTTCAGGGCTCAGCATGAAAAACTGTTTTTT. Translation gives CASSSNFRAQHEKLFF. This chain uses TRBV5-6 with TRBJ1-4; maybe TRBD1 (5 bases). V was trimmed by 3 bases and J by 6 bases, leaving 18 bases between them. The length of the CDR3 is 16 residues. Looked up from germline, CDR1 is SGHDT and CDR2 is YYEEEE.

This clonotype was seen ten or more times. This sequence joins TRBV7-2 and TRBJ2-1; D gene unclear. The germline V and J ends were trimmed by 8 bases and 7 bases, with 9 bases remaining between them. The germline gives CDR1 SGHTA, CDR2 FQGNSA. CDR3 size: 11 residues. The CDR3 loop is CASGVLNEQFF. As DNA, the CDR3 is TGTGCCAGCGGAGTGTTGAATGAGCAGTTCTTC. Based on the CDR3 plus reference TRBV7-2 and TRBJ2-1, the full variable domain is GAGVSQSPSNKVTEKGKDVELRCDPISGHTALYWYRQSLGQGLEFLIYFQGNSAPDKSGLPSDRFSAERTGGSVSTLTIQRTQQEDSAVYLCASGVLNEQFFGPGTRLTVL.

This clonotype was seen a handful of times. CDR3 in DNA: TGTGCCAGCAGCCGTCGAAACCGGGACAGGTACACAGATACGCAGTATTTT. Translated, it gives CASSRRNRDRYTDTQYF. V and J are TRBV7-9 and TRBJ2-3, with 8 bases fitting TRBD1. V trimming: 5 bases; J trimming: 2 bases; junction bases outside the gene matches: 12. Germline CDR1 reads SEHNR; CDR2 reads FQNEAQ (reference sequence). This CDR3 spans 17 amino acids. The entire variable domain, with the rest obtained from reference TRBV7-9 and TRBJ2-3, is as follows: DTGVSQNPRHKITKRGQNVTFRCDPISEHNRLYWYRQTLGQGPEFLTYFQNEAQLEKSRLLSDRFSAERPKGSFSTLEIQRTEQGDSAMYLCASSRRNRDRYTDTQYFGPGTRLTVL.

The chain couples TRBV25-1 to TRBJ2-7; a possible D gene is TRBD1 (5 bases). Between the trimmed V and J ends, which lost 2 bases and 0 bases, there was a span of 14 bases. The CDR3 sequence is 16 residues long. Germline CDR1 is MGHDK and CDR2 is SYGVNS. The CDR3 nucleotides are TGTGCCAGCAGTGAACCGGTAGGGGTGGGCTCCTACGAGCAGTACTTC. Translated, it gives CASSEPVGVGSYEQYF.

This sequence joins TRBV15 and TRBJ1-2, with 7 bases matching TRBD1. This CDR3 spans 16 amino acids. Germline CDR1 reads LNHNV; CDR2 reads YYDKDF (reference sequence). Unmatched junction bases numbered 9, after V lost 5 bases and J lost 0 bases. The CDR3 loop reads CATSSRSGTANYGYTF. DNA of the CDR3: TGTGCCACCAGCTCCCGATCCGGGACAGCTAACTATGGCTACACCTTC.

Many counts were recorded for this clonotype. The rearrangement joins TRBV25-1 to TRBJ2-7; D might be TRBD1 (6 bases). This CDR3 is built from 13 residues. Germline V lookup: CDR1 MGHDK, CDR2 SYGVNS. Trimming cost V 8 bases and J 4 bases, with 15 bases left between them. CDR3 bases: TGTGCCAGCGTACCAGGGGCCCCTTACGAGCAGTACTTC. Its protein product is CASVPGAPYEQYF.

The V and J genes are TRBV20-1 and TRBJ2-1; no reliable D call. V lost 5 bases, J lost 0 bases, and 8 bases lay in between. Germline CDR1 reads DFQATT; CDR2 reads SNEGSKA (reference sequence). The CDR3 is 13 residues long. The CDR3 region has the DNA TGCAGTGCTTTGACGGGCTCCTACAATGAGCAGTTCTTC. It translates to CSALTGSYNEQFF.

This clonotype was detected only a few times. This sequence joins TRBV7-3 and TRBJ2-1; TRBD2 agrees at 9 bases. From germline, CDR1 is SGHTA and CDR2 FQGTGA. This CDR3 is built from 15 residues. After removal of 5 bases from V and 7 bases from J, the junction contained 9 bases not matched to a gene. This chain's CDR3 is CASSLVAGDSNEQFF. DNA of the CDR3: TGTGCCAGCAGCCTCGTAGCGGGGGATAGTAATGAGCAGTTCTTC.

The chain recombines TRBV12-3 or TRBV12-4 with TRBJ2-3; a weak D match, TRBD2 (5 bases). V was pared by 6 bases and J by 1 base, with 14 bases between. This CDR3 spans 15 amino acids. CDR3 nucleotides: TGTGCCAGCAGATCAGGCCCAGCGGGCACAGATACGCAGTATTTT. Amino acid sequence: CASRSGPAGTDTQYF.

In its sample, this clonotype was seen a few times. V usage is TRBV9 and J usage is TRBJ2-1, with D hard to call. The germline CDR1 and CDR2 sequences are SGDLS and YYNGEE. The CDR3 sequence is 15 residues long. Trimming left V 3 bases short and J 0 bases short, with 10 bases between. The CDR3: CASSASPSSYNEQFF. CDR3 in DNA: TGTGCCAGCAGCGCCTCCCCGAGCTCCTACAATGAGCAGTTCTTC.

This clonotype was observed at least ten times. The rearrangement uses TRBV18 and TRBJ1-4; 9 bases are a match to TRBD1. The junction had 6 bases not matched to a gene; V was cut back by 5 bases and J by 8 bases. The CDR3 contains 14 residues. The germline CDR1 and CDR2 sequences are KGHSH and LQKENI. In DNA, the CDR3 is TGTGCCAGCTCATTAGGACAGGGGATCGAAAAACTGTTTTTT. Protein: CASSLGQGIEKLFF.

Many counts were recorded for this clonotype. The chain couples TRBV28 to TRBJ2-3; D gene unclear. Germline V gene sequence: CDR1 MDHEN, CDR2 SYDVKM. The ends were cut back, 4 bases at V and 1 base at J, with 18 bases in the middle. CDR3 length equals 17 residues. CDR3: CASSYAPHSGRTDTQYF. The CDR3 bases are TGTGCCAGCAGTTATGCCCCCCACTCGGGCCGCACAGATACGCAGTATTTT.

This clonotype turned up a few times. The chain has TRBV6-2 or TRBV6-3 and TRBJ2-7, with TRBD1 as a possible D gene (5 bases). The CDR3 contains 13 residues. Looked up from germline, CDR1 is MNHEY and CDR2 is SVGEGT. V was trimmed by 8 bases and J by 7 bases, leaving 18 bases between them. CDR3 DNA sequence: TGTGCCAGCGTTCAGGGTGGATCTGGGGAGCAGTACTTC. Translated: CASVQGGSGEQYF.

This clonotype has only a few counts. This chain joins TRBV6-1 and TRBJ2-6; 9 bases match TRBD1. Unmatched junction bases numbered 7, after V lost 4 bases and J lost 0 bases. CDR1 is MNHNS, CDR2 SASEGT, per germline. The CDR3 sequence is 18 residues long. Here the CDR3 reads CASSVDRGEPSGANVLTF. The CDR3 coding sequence is TGTGCCAGCAGTGTGGACAGGGGCGAGCCCTCTGGGGCCAACGTCCTGACTTTC.

This clonotype has just a few counts. The DNA for the CDR3 is TGTGCCAGCAGTTCCAGGGGAAATTCGGGTCAGCCCCAGCATTTT. Amino acid sequence: CASSSRGNSGQPQHF. This chain joins TRBV6-5 and TRBJ1-5; the D gene is possibly TRBD1 (6 bases). Germline V CDR1 and CDR2: MNHEY, SVGAGI. V lost 4 bases to trimming and J lost 6 bases, with 16 bases between them. The CDR3 runs to 15 residues.

This chain's CDR3 is CASSPYGEGRQETQYF. CDR3 bases: TGTGCCAGCTCACCTTACGGGGAGGGTCGACAAGAGACCCAGTACTTC. The rearrangement uses TRBV18 and TRBJ2-5; 7 positions match TRBD2. The CDR3 length is 16 residues. Germline V gives CDR1 KGHSH, CDR2 LQKENI. V lost 3 bases, J lost 2 bases, and 9 bases stayed unmatched.

The chain carries TRBV7-9 and TRBJ2-7, with TRBD2 matching 7 bases. The J segment lost 1 base and the V segment lost 2 bases, leaving 11 bases of the junction unmatched. CDR1 is SEHNR and CDR2 is FQNEAQ in the germline V gene (reference sequence). This CDR3 is 17 amino acids long. DNA of the CDR3: TGTGCCAGCAGCTTAATCACGGGTCAGGGAGGGTCCTACGAGCAGTACTTC. Translation: CASSLITGQGGSYEQYF.

This clonotype was observed a handful of times. A junction end diverges from the germline sequence, so it may reflect a read error. The chain links TRBV20-1 to TRBJ1-3; D is unclear. This CDR3 region has 13 residues. Germline lookup yields CDR1 DFQATT and CDR2 SNEGSKA (reference sequence). The CDR3 nucleotides are TGCAGTGCTCGAGAGGGAGGTGGAAACACCATATATTTT. Residues: CSAREGGGNTIYF.

This clonotype was seen a handful of times. V is TRBV15 and J is TRBJ2-3, with 14 bases lining up with TRBD2. CDR1 is LNHNV and CDR2 is YYDKDF in the germline V gene (reference sequence). After removal of 3 bases from V and 3 bases from J, the junction contained 2 bases not matched to a gene. This CDR3 is built from 16 residues. CDR3 bases: TGTGCCACCAGCAGTGGACTAGCGGGGGGAACAGATACGCAGTATTTT. This translates into CATSSGLAGGTDTQYF.

There are a few counts of this clonotype. This sequence joins TRBV5-1 and TRBJ1-6, with 7 positions matching TRBD1. Per the germline V gene, CDR1 is SGHRS and CDR2 is YFSETQ. The CDR3 has 15 residues. Trimming took 3 bases from V and 8 from J; bases not matched to a gene: 8. The CDR3, as DNA: TGCGCCAGCAGCTCGGGACAGCCGGTGGATTCACCCCTCCACTTT. Translated, it gives CASSSGQPVDSPLHF.

The V call is TRBV29-1, the J call TRBJ2-3, with D possibly being TRBD1 (7 bases). Germline CDR1 and CDR2: SQVTM and ANQGSEA. This CDR3 is 14 amino acids long. V lost 6 bases, J lost 13 bases, and 26 bases lay in between. CDR3 region: CSVEYIKDREVKYF. The CDR3 nucleotides read TGCAGCGTCGAATATATCAAAGACAGGGAGGTCAAGTATTTT.

This clonotype was seen many times. The V gene is TRBV20-1, the J gene TRBJ1-1; D possibly corresponds to TRBD1 (5 bases). The germline V gene encodes CDR1 DFQATT and CDR2 SNEGSKA (reference sequence). The length of the CDR3 is 11 residues. Trimming took off 4 bases at V and 4 bases at J, with 7 bases between the two ends. The CDR3 DNA reads as TGCAGTGCTAAGAGGGGCACTGAAGCTTTCTTT. Translated: CSAKRGTEAFF.

CDR3 region: CASSFSGGSSPLHF. The CDR3 DNA is TGCGCCAGCAGCTTTTCAGGGGGCAGTTCACCCCTCCACTTT. This chain connects TRBV5-1 to TRBJ1-6; 8 bases agree with TRBD1. V dropped 2 bases and J dropped 9; count of bases not matched to a gene: 4. Germline CDR1 reads SGHRS; CDR2 reads YFSETQ. This CDR3 comprises 14 residues.

The chain recombines TRBV20-1 with TRBJ1-1, with D unclear. V lost 4 bases and J 5 bases, leaving 17 bases between the germline ends. The length of the CDR3 is 14 residues. Germline V lookup: CDR1 DFQATT, CDR2 SNEGSKA (reference sequence). The CDR3 spells CSAKFLTGRTEAFF. The DNA for the CDR3 is TGCAGTGCTAAGTTCCTCACCGGACGGACTGAAGCTTTCTTT.

The chain couples TRBV5-1 to TRBJ2-2; 10 bases line up with TRBD1. Germline loops: CDR1 SGHRS, CDR2 YFSETQ. Trimming removed 2 bases from V and 0 bases from J; junction bases left unmatched: 10. The length of the CDR3 is 19 residues. In DNA, the CDR3 is TGCGCCAGCAGCTTCCGGGACAGGGGTATACACACGAACACCGGGGAGCTGTTTTTT. Protein product: CASSFRDRGIHTNTGELFF. Full variable domain (rest looked up from reference TRBV5-1 and TRBJ2-2): KAGVTQTPRYLIKTRGQQVTLSCSPISGHRSVSWYQQTPGQGLQFLFEYFSETQRNKGNFPGRFSGRQFSNSRSEMNVSTLELGDSALYLCASSFRDRGIHTNTGELFFGEGSRLTVL.